These 16 T cell receptor beta chains originate from one sample sequenced in a study of regulatory T cells in long-lasting Graves disease. Indicated time point: newly diagnosed GD, antithyroid drugs for less than 3 months. After RNA was extracted from PBMCs, the TCR library was made from it. Arm-PCR of CDR3 regions and iRepertoire HTBI primers were the basis on which TCR beta libraries were built. TCRdb recomputed calls from the multiplex PCR reads with MiXCR, one row per CDR3 protein. The sample lists about 610,000 distinct CDR3 sequences; more than 15% were seen once. These data were also reused for a study on T cells in Graves' hyperthyroidism and ophthalmopathy.

Sequences were derived from peripheral blood mononuclear cells (PBMCs), sampled at new diagnosis, from a patient treated with antithyroid drugs. These receptors were obtained from a man aged 18 to 30 with Graves disease.

This clonotype was seen at least ten times. This chain links TRBV12-3 or TRBV12-4 with TRBJ2-5; the D is unclear. The CDR3 contains 11 residues. The V gene lost 5 bases and the J gene lost 5 bases, with 6 bases spanning the gap. The CDR3 coding sequence is TGTGCCAGCAGTAGAAGGGAGACCCAGTACTTC. Its translation is CASSRRETQYF.

Here the CDR3 reads CASSKSQSLTDTQYF. The CDR3 nucleotides are TGTGCCAGCAGTAAAAGCCAGAGCCTCACAGATACGCAGTATTTT. V and J are TRBV27 and TRBJ2-3; D not resolved. Germline assignment: CDR1 MNHEY and CDR2 SMNVEV (reference sequence). The V gene lost 5 bases and the J gene lost 2 bases, with 14 bases spanning the gap. This CDR3 has 15 residues.

This clonotype was seen only a few times. The V call is TRBV28, the J call TRBJ1-2; a possible D gene is TRBD1 (5 bases). Per the germline V gene, CDR1 is MDHEN and CDR2 is SYDVKM. This CDR3 contains 13 residues. Between the trimmed V and J ends, which lost 7 bases and 2 bases, there was a span of 11 bases. Here the CDR3 reads CASNYAGNYGYTF. The CDR3 DNA reads as TGTGCCAGCAACTACGCAGGGAACTATGGCTACACCTTC.

The table lists this clonotype with many counts. The V and J genes are TRBV11-2 and TRBJ2-1, with D possibly being TRBD2 (6 bases). Trimming cost V 5 bases and J 9 bases, with 14 bases left between them. CDR1 and CDR2 (germline): SGHAT, FQNNGV. The CDR3 is 13 residues long. The CDR3 sequence: CASSPLEGSEQFF. The CDR3 coding sequence is TGTGCCAGCAGCCCGTTGGAGGGCAGTGAGCAGTTCTTC.

This clonotype occurred many times. The J gene is TRBJ2-7, the V gene TRBV29-1; D is uncertain. CDR1 is SQVTM and CDR2 is ANQGSEA in the germline V gene. The CDR3 loop spans 11 amino acids. Trimming pared 5 bases from V and 5 bases from J, leaving 10 bases between. The CDR3 spells CSVLIYDEQYF. For the CDR3, the DNA is TGCAGCGTTCTGATCTACGACGAGCAGTACTTC.

This chain's CDR3 is CASRPGFRDNYGYTF. In DNA form, the CDR3 reads TGTGCCAGCAGACCCGGGTTTCGAGATAACTATGGCTACACCTTC. The gene calls are TRBV7-9 and TRBJ1-2; D unclear. The CDR3 loop spans 15 amino acids. V shed 6 bases and J shed 1 base, with 15 bases lying between them. Germline assignment: CDR1 SEHNR and CDR2 FQNEAQ (reference sequence).

This clonotype was detected many times. This chain uses TRBV3-1 with TRBJ1-2; 7 bases are shared with TRBD1. V was pared by 0 bases and J by 3 bases, with 7 bases of the junction left unmatched. Looked up from germline, CDR1 is LGHDT and CDR2 is YNNKEL (reference sequence). The CDR3 is 16 amino acids. CDR3 nucleotide sequence: TGTGCCAGCAGCCAAGATACAGGGGCGGCGTACTATGGCTACACCTTC. Its protein is CASSQDTGAAYYGYTF.

In this sample, this clonotype turned up many times. V usage is TRBV12-3 or TRBV12-4 and J usage is TRBJ1-1; D not certain. The CDR3 consists of 15 residues. V was pared by 6 bases and J by 1 base, with 15 bases between. The DNA of the CDR3 is TGTGCCAGCAGCATCCCGAAAGGGAAGAACACTGAAGCTTTCTTT. Protein product: CASSIPKGKNTEAFF.

The chain recombines TRBV6-1 with TRBJ2-7, with unresolved D. Germline CDR1 and CDR2: MNHNS and SASEGT. The CDR3 covers 12 residues. V was clipped by 2 bases and J by 4 bases, with 6 bases between them. The CDR3 is CASSESEYEQYF. As DNA, the CDR3 is TGTGCCAGCAGTGAATCAGAATACGAGCAGTACTTC.

This clonotype was seen many times. The rearrangement uses TRBV11-2 and TRBJ2-5, with a weak D call TRBD1 (6 bases). The V end lost 5 bases, the J end lost 1 base, and 14 bases lay between the germline ends. This CDR3 comprises 15 residues. Germline lookup yields CDR1 SGHAT and CDR2 FQNNGV. CDR3 sequence reads: CASSPRDTGQETQYF. Here the CDR3 DNA reads TGTGCCAGCAGCCCTCGGGACACAGGCCAAGAGACCCAGTACTTC.

This clonotype was counted a few times. The rearrangement joins TRBV9 to TRBJ2-1; maybe TRBD2 (6 bases). Germline V CDR1 and CDR2: SGDLS, YYNGEE. V gave up 0 bases and J gave up 5 bases, with 9 bases separating them. CDR3 length: 14 residues. The CDR3 protein is CASSVEGLDNEQFF. In nucleotides, the CDR3 is TGTGCCAGCAGCGTAGAGGGACTCGACAATGAGCAGTTCTTC.

This clonotype was counted ten times or more. The chain recombines TRBV11-2 with TRBJ2-1; D unclear. The CDR3 runs 15 residues. Germline CDR1 and CDR2: SGHAT and FQNNGV. V lost 1 base to trimming and J lost 9 bases, with 16 bases between them. The CDR3 reads CASSLGFSLGSEQFF. Here the CDR3 DNA reads TGTGCCAGCAGCTTAGGGTTTTCTCTTGGCAGTGAGCAGTTCTTC.

This clonotype appeared a few times. The rearrangement links TRBV5-1 to TRBJ2-7, with D possibly TRBD1 on 6 matching bases. V gave up 6 bases and J gave up 7 bases, with 20 bases separating them. CDR1 SGHRS and CDR2 YFSETQ come from the germline V gene. The CDR3 contains 14 residues. This CDR3 reads CASMLGQIQGEQYF. The CDR3 bases are TGCGCCAGCATGTTAGGACAGATCCAAGGGGAGCAGTACTTC.

This chain links TRBV9 with TRBJ2-3; no reliable D call. Trimming pared 0 bases from V and 6 bases from J, leaving 14 bases between. The CDR3 has 15 amino acids. The germline CDR1 and CDR2 sequences are SGDLS and YYNGEE. The CDR3 DNA follows: TGTGCCAGCAGCGTAGGAACTACTAATGCGGATACGCAGTATTTT. Encoded protein: CASSVGTTNADTQYF.

The genes are TRBV12-3 or TRBV12-4 and TRBJ2-7, with 11 bases matching TRBD2. This CDR3 spans 17 amino acids. With V trimmed by 3 bases and J by 1 base, 8 bases remained unmatched. The CDR3 DNA reads as TGTGCCAGCAGTTTCTTCTCTTGGACTAGCGGGTCCTACGAGCAGTACTTC. Its protein product is CASSFFSWTSGSYEQYF.

The chain employs TRBV7-9 and TRBJ2-6; TRBD1 matches 8 bases. V trimming: 5 bases; J trimming: 1 base; junction bases outside the gene matches: 16. The CDR3 has 20 amino acids. Germline assignment: CDR1 SEHNR and CDR2 FQNEAQ (reference sequence). CDR3 sequence reads: CASSQPAPQGAGSGANVLTF. The CDR3 DNA sequence: TGTGCCAGCAGCCAACCTGCACCCCAGGGGGCGGGGTCTGGGGCCAACGTCCTGACTTTC.